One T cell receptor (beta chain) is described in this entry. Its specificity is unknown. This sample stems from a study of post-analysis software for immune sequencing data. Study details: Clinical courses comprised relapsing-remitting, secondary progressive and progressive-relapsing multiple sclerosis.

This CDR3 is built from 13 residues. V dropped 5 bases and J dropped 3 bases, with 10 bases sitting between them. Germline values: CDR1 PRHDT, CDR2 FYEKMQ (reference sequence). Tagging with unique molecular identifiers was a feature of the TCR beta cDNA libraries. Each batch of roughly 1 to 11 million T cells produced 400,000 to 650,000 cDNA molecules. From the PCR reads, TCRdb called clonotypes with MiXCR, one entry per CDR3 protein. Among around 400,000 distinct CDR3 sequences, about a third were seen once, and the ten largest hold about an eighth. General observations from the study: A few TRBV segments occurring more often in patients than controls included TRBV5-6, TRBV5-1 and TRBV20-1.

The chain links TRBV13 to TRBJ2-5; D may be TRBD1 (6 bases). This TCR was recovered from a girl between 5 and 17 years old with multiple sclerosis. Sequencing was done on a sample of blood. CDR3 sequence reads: CASSDRTEETQYF. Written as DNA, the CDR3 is TGTGCCAGCAGCGACCGGACAGAAGAGACCCAGTACTTC.